The source of this TCR beta chain is a study of Ad26.COV2.S vaccination and SARS-CoV-2 variants (dated by TCRdb to about 2021). About the investigation overall: Vaccine-arm donors were drawn from COV1001, a multicentre, randomized, double-blind, placebo-controlled phase I-IIa trial of Ad26.COV2.S in healthy adults. Ad26.COV2.S was administered intramuscularly at a dose of 5x10^10 or 1x10^11 viral particles, either as one shot or as two shots given 56 days apart. TCRbeta repertoire sequencing was used to assess the specificity and breadth of SARS-CoV-2-reactive T cell receptors after Ad26.COV2.S vaccination. The TCR-sequenced set comprised approximately 32 samples: some 19 Ad26.COV2.S vaccine recipients, 5 placebo recipients and 8 SARS-CoV-2 convalescent individuals. Trial participants were randomized into five groups of five: low-dose or high-dose Ad26.COV2.S given once or twice, or placebo on both occasions. Throughout the experiments and outcome assessment, investigators stayed blinded to trial group allocation.

The immunoSEQ Assay was used to sequence TCRbeta CDR3 regions. After extraction, genomic DNA underwent amplification by bias-controlled multiplex PCR, followed by high-throughput sequencing. The study's own analysis went as follows. To quantify the absolute abundance of every unique TCRbeta CDR3 region, sequences were collapsed and filtered. T cell fraction was estimated by normalization of TCRbeta template counts to usable DNA, with usable DNA being measured through amplification of reference genes present in all nucleated cells. Repertoire TCRs were annotated as SARS-CoV-2-specific when V gene, CDR3 amino acid sequence and J gene were exactly matched to a known reactive TCR set. MIRA supplied the reference SARS-CoV-2 TCR set, which was filtered for enrichment in COVID-19-positive ImmuneCODE repertoires so that public or cross-reactive TCRs were removed. Using the MIRA antigens, annotated TCRs were further analysed by specific ORF or by position within an ORF. Breadth was defined as annotated unique rearrangements over total unique productive rearrangements; depth was the summed frequency of those rearrangements. Group comparisons of TCR breadth used two-sided Wilcoxon rank-sum tests. Held by TCRdb, this immuneACCESS table contains in-frame sequences only and omits some clones. Under half of the omission traces to an unresolved V gene where checked; the cause of the rest is unknown. V and J calls and clone size follow that table, whereas D and trimming were derived from the DNA. The sample contains some 640,000 clones, about 89% of them found a single time. The top ten clones comprise over 1.3% of the sample.

Beyond this particular receptor, the publication reports: The study lacked the statistical power to compare responses across vaccine doses or regimens. Substantial breadth of spike-specific CD8+ and CD4+ T cell responses was reported after vaccination. According to the authors, total T cell responses may have been underestimated by the TCR breadth and depth analyses. Compared with placebo recipients, Ad26.COV2.S recipients showed higher spike-specific TCR breadth (P = 0.0014). Vaccine and placebo recipients had similar non-spike TCR breadth, a finding consistent with the vaccine containing only spike.

Concerning this clone itself: Its antigen remains undetermined. Base quality data are lacking; no much larger clone is found one base away.

The treatment or condition label, read with the paper, signifies: over 15 received Ad26.COV2.S at low or high dose, single or two shots; about 5 received placebo; per-sample allocation not given. Repertoires of vaccine and placebo recipients were sequenced from samples collected on day 63 after the first injection. Between 29 July and 7 August 2020, Cohort 1b enrolled 20 to 30 adults aged 18-55 years at one site in Boston, USA. Ad26.COV2.S was a replication-incompetent adenovirus type 26 vector expressing a prefusion-stabilized SARS-CoV-2 spike protein from the original Wuhan strain. Taken from cysteine to phenylalanine, the CDR3 has 14 residues. The kept DNA is CDR3 alone, 42 bases in frame from the first base. From the germline V gene, CDR1 is SGHTA and CDR2 is FQGNSA. V ends up 7 bases short and J 2 bases short, with an unmatched junction base count of 3.

The sequence was obtained from a person between 18 and 60 years old who received the Ad26.COV2.S COVID-19 vaccine or a placebo. The sequencing used peripheral blood, collected in a trial of Ad26.COV2.S vaccine versus placebo. The V and J segments used are TRBV7-2 and TRBJ2-2, and 8 junction bases match TRBD1. The DNA sequence follows: TGTGCCAGCAATACAGGGGGAAACACCGGGGAGCTGTTTTTT. This encodes CASNTGGNTGELFF.